This T cell receptor beta chain appears in the sequencing data of a study of beta chain features in type 1 diabetes. The CDR3 totals 16 residues. The germline V gene has CDR1 SGHDN and CDR2 FVKESK. V lost 3 bases and J lost 1; bases outside the gene matches: 7. The study reverse transcribed the entire isolated RNA, so it sequenced expressed TCRB transcripts. The repertoire was sequenced with immunoSEQ multiplex PCR; TCRdb's copy has only in-frame clones and lacks some. The sample carries about 900,000 clones, 17% recorded once. This clone was observed a handful of times. The sequencing input was naive CD4+ T cells from blood. The chain combines TRBV14 with TRBJ2-7; 9 bases are shared with TRBD1. The source of this sequence is a young woman in good health. The CDR3 coding sequence is TGTGCCAGCAGCCATGGCCCCGGGACAGGGTCCTACGAGCAGTACTTC. This encodes CASSHGPGTGSYEQYF.